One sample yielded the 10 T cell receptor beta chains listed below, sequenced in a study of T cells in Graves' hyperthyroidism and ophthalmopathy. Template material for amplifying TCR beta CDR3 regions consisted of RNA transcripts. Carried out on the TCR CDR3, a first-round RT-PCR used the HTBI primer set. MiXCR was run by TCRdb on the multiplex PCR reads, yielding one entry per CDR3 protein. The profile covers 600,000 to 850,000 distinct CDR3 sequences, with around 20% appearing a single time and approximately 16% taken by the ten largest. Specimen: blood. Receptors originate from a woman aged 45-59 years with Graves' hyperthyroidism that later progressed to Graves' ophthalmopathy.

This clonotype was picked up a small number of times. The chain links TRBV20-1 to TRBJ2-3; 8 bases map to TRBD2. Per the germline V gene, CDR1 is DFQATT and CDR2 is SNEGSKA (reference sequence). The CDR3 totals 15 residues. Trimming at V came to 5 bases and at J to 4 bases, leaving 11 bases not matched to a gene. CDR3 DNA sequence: TGCAGTGCTCCCCAGGGACTAGATGTGGCAGATACGCAGTATTTT. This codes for CSAPQGLDVADTQYF.

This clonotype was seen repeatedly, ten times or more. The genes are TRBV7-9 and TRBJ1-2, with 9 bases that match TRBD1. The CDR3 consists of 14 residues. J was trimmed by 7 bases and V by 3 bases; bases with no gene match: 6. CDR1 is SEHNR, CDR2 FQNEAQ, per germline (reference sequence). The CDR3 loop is CASSFPDRGSGYTF. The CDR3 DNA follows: TGTGCCAGCAGCTTTCCGGACAGGGGAAGTGGCTACACCTTC.

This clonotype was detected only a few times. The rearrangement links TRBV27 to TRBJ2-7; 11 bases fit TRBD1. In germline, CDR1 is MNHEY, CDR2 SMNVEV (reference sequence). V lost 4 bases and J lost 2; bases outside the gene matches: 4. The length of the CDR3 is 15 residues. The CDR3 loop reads CASSSGQGETYEQYF. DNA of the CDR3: TGTGCCAGCAGTTCGGGACAGGGGGAAACCTACGAGCAGTACTTC.

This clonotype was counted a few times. The CDR3: CAWSHPGREGYNEQFF. The CDR3 coding sequence is TGTGCCTGGAGCCACCCAGGGCGCGAAGGTTACAATGAGCAGTTCTTC. The chain has TRBV30 and TRBJ2-1; perhaps TRBD1 as D (5 bases). The V gene's germline CDR1 is GTSNPN and CDR2 SVGIG (reference sequence). Trimming cost V 3 bases and J 4 bases, with 19 bases left between them. The CDR3 has 16 residues.

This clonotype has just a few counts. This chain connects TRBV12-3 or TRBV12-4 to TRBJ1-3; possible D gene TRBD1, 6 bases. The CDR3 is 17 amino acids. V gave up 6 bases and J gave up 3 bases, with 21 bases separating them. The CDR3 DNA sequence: TGTGCCAGCAGGGGCGCCAGGGGTGATTTAGGTGGAAACACCATATATTTT. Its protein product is CASRGARGDLGGNTIYF.

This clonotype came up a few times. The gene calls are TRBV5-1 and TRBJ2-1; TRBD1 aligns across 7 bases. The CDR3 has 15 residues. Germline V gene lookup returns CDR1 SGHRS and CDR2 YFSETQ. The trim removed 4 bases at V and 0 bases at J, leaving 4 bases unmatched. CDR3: CASSTQGSSYNEQFF. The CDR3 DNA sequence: TGCGCCAGCAGCACACAGGGGAGCTCCTACAATGAGCAGTTCTTC.

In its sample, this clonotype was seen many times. CDR3 DNA sequence: TGTGCCAGCAGCTTAGGACACCCGGAGACCCAGTACTTC. It yields the protein CASSLGHPETQYF. The chain employs TRBV7-9 and TRBJ2-5; no clear D. Trimming pared 1 base from V and 5 bases from J, leaving 8 bases between. Germline lookup yields CDR1 SEHNR and CDR2 FQNEAQ (reference sequence). This CDR3 is 13 amino acids long. The entire variable domain, with the rest obtained from reference TRBV7-9 and TRBJ2-5, is as follows: DTGVSQNPRHKITKRGQNVTFRCDPISEHNRLYWYRQTLGQGPEFLTYFQNEAQLEKSRLLSDRFSAERPKGSFSTLEIQRTEQGDSAMYLCASSLGHPETQYFGPGTRLLVL.

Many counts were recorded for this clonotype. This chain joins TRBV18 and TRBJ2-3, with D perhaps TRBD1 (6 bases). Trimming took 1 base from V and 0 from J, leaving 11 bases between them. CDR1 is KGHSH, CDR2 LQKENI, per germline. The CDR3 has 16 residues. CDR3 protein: CASSPRQGLSTDTQYF. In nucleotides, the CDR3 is TGTGCCAGCTCACCACGCCAGGGGCTCAGCACAGATACGCAGTATTTT.

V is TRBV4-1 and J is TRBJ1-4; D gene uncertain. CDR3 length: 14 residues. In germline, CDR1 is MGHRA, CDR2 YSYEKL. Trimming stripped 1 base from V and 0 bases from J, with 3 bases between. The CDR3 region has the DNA TGCGCCAGCAGCCAAGGACCAACTAATGAAAAACTGTTTTTT. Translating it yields CASSQGPTNEKLFF.

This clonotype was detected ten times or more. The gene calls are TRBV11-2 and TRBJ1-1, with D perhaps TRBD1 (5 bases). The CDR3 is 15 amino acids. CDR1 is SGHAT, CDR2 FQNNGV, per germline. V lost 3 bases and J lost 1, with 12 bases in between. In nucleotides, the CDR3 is TGTGCCAGCAGCTTCTCTCCGACAGCGAACACTGAAGCTTTCTTT. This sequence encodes CASSFSPTANTEAFF. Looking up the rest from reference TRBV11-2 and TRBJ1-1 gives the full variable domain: EAGVAQSPRYKIIEKRQSVAFWCNPISGHATLYWYQQILGQGPKLLIQFQNNGVVDDSQLPKDRFSAERLKGVDSTLKIQPAKLEDSAVYLCASSFSPTANTEAFFGQGTRLTVV.